This paragraph covers one T cell receptor beta chain sequence. Its antigen specificity is not known. No base-level quality is on record; no much larger clone is a single base apart. The data are from a study of shared T cell receptors in the human thymus (TCRdb year 2021). General notes on the study: The study examined how self-reactive, shared T-cell receptor alpha chains are generated in the human thymus.

Taken from cysteine to phenylalanine, the CDR3 has 15 residues. Just CDR3 DNA is preserved here, 45 bases in frame from base 1. V has 5 bases trimmed and J has 4 bases trimmed; junction bases matching no gene number 11. CDR1 is given as SGHTA and CDR2 as FQGNSA, both from the germline V gene. The library was made by the immunoSEQ multiplex PCR assay. Drawn from immuneACCESS, this table holds only the in-frame rearrangements with V and J called that TCRdb kept. Clones are partly lost; checked studies trace under half to an unresolved V gene and leave the rest unexplained. The sample table lists under 700,000 clones, roughly 74% of them with a count of one. Of the sample, 0.013% falls within the top ten clones. The data were also submitted as part of a second study, on human thymus T cells. From the second report: Immunologically healthy infants undergoing open corrective cardiac surgery for congenital heart defects in Finland were used as donors. Thymus tissue was collected as surgical resects that were removed during corrective cardiac surgery. V and J gene segment usage appeared biased in both thymic and peripheral blood repertoires. The related research found that thymic TCR repertoires overlapped highly between unrelated individuals. TCR alpha and beta repertoires from roughly 8 infant thymus samples and four related peripheral blood samples were characterized in the study. The infant donors were roughly 6 to 250 days old, and the cohort included several males and two females. Thymocytes were released mechanically from tissue and stored at -70 °C as pellets of 10-30 million cells. A QIAsymphony instrument was used to extract genomic DNA from frozen cell pellets. The immunoSEQ multiplex PCR assay was used to amplify the TCRB and TCRAD loci from a standardized quantity of quality-controlled genomic DNA. The amplicons covered the V(D)J region and were long enough to include the CDR3 and to identify the V and J genes. Amplicon sequencing was performed on an Illumina platform through the commercial immunoSEQ service. Primer bias and sequencing errors were corrected as previously described, and TCRAD and TCRB were defined on the basis of the IMGT database. Repertoires were analysed with immunoSEQ Analyzer 3.0 and VDJTools, covering basic statistics, V/J segment usage, diversity estimates, rarefaction and pairwise overlap. To estimate diversity, the Chao1, ChaoE, Efron-Thisted, Shannon and inverse Simpson indices were applied, and diversity was also estimated on datasets down-sampled to the smallest sample. Repertoire overlap was determined by strict matching of CDR3 nucleotide sequence, V gene and J gene, and Jaccard-based multidimensional scaling clustering was applied. On average, thymus samples yielded roughly 770,000 unique TCRB clonotypes, whereas blood samples yielded about 80,000.

Sequencing used thymocytes. The rearranged chain carries TRBV7-2 and TRBJ2-7; 7 bases in the junction line up with TRBD1. The receptor's source is a boy under two years old with a congenital heart defect. Donor details come from another sample of the same person, matched by shared clones. This receptor has the CDR3 CASSPARGPLYEQYF. Here is the DNA: TGTGCCAGCAGCCCGGCGAGGGGGCCCTTATACGAGCAGTACTTC. With the rest looked up from the reference TRBV7-2 and TRBJ2-7 genes rather than sequenced, the full variable domain is GAGVSQSPSNKVTEKGKDVELRCDPISGHTALYWYRQSLGQGLEFLIYFQGNSAPDKSGLPSDRFSAERTGGSVSTLTIQRTQQEDSAVYLCASSPARGPLYEQYFGPGTRLTVT.